This TCR beta chain originates from a study of blood T cell repertoires in COVID-19. Measured with immunoSEQ multiplex PCR; TCRdb has only the in-frame clones, and not every one. The sample consists of 200,000 or so clones, approximately 79% of them appearing once. CDR3 length equals 13 residues. V was cut by 5 bases and J by 2 bases, with 10 bases left in between. This clonotype originated in a human donor in a cohort sampled during active COVID-19. The sample consisted of peripheral blood. V is TRBV12-3 or TRBV12-4 and J is TRBJ2-7, with D perhaps TRBD1 (6 bases). CDR3: CASSTGSTYEQYF. CDR3 DNA sequence: TGTGCCAGCAGTACAGGGAGTACCTACGAGCAGTACTTC.